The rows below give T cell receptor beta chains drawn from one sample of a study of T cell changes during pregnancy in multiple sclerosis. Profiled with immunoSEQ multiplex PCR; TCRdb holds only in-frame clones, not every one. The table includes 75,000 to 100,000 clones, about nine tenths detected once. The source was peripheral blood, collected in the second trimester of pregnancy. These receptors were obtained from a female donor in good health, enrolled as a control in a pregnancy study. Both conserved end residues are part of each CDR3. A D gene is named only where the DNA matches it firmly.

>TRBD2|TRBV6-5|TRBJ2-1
CASSYAGLKEQFF
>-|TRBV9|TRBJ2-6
CASSVYLSGANVLTF
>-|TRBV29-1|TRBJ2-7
CSVEIRGRSYEQYF
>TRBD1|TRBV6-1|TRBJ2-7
CASIEQGRSYEQYF
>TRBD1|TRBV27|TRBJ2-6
CASSLSMTGNSGANVLTF
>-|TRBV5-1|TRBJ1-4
CASSLGEGAANEKLFF
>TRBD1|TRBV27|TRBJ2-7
CASNPGQAGYEQYF
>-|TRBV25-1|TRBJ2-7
CASGRASYEQYF
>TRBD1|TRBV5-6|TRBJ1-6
CASSFGTGGGNSPLHF
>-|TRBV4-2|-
CASSPRTGSYEQYF
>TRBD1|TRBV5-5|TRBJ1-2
CASSLRGPGTANGYTF
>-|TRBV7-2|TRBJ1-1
CASTILGQFHQNTEAFF